The 24 T cell receptor beta chains reported below all come from one sample, sequenced in a study of cytomegalovirus exposure and HLA in healthy donors (dated by TCRdb to 2016 to 2017). The library was generated by the immunoSEQ multiplex PCR assay. For the multiplex PCR, a mixture combining 60 forward primers for TCR Vbeta segments and 13 reverse primers for TCR Jbeta segments was used. In TCRdb, the immuneACCESS table is reduced to in-frame sequences with V and J assigned. These tables do not hold every clone; where another copy was compared, an unresolved V gene accounts for under half, and the others remain unexplained. The sample table lists approximately 220,000 clones, about three quarters of them with a count of one. The top ten constitute less than 2% of the sample. The material sequenced was PBMCs. The receptors derive from a male donor in good health and CMV-seronegative.

This chain joins TRBV6-5 and TRBJ1-6; maybe TRBD1 (6 bases). Deletions cut 5 bases from V and 6 bases from J, with 11 bases between. The CDR3 is 14 residues long. Germline assignment: CDR1 MNHEY and CDR2 SVGAGI. CDR3 amino acids: CASSTTGFNSPLHF. The CDR3 DNA follows: TGTGCCAGCAGTACCACAGGGTTTAATTCACCCCTCCACTTT.

The sample holds a few counts of this clone. The chain recombines TRBV12-1 with TRBJ2-5; the table calls TRBD2, which could not be checked here. TRBV12-1 is designated a pseudogene. The CDR3 totals 17 residues. Written as DNA, the CDR3 is TGTGCCAGCAGCTTTTACCCGACTAGCTCCCCGAAAGAGACCCAGTACTTC. Its protein is CASSFYPTSSPKETQYF.

This clone was seen a few times. The rearrangement joins TRBV6-5 to TRBJ2-7; no reliable D call. CDR3 size: 14 residues. The germline V gene encodes CDR1 MNHEY and CDR2 SVGAGI. The V end lost 4 bases, the J end lost 2 bases, and 12 bases lay between the germline ends. As DNA, the CDR3 is TGTGCCAGCAGTTCCACATCTCCTCCCTACGAGCAGTACTTC. Protein: CASSSTSPPYEQYF.

This clone is a singleton in its sample. The chain recombines TRBV27 with TRBJ2-2; a weak D match, TRBD2 (6 bases). The V gene lost 4 bases and the J gene lost 1 base, with 10 bases spanning the gap. Germline assignment: CDR1 MNHEY and CDR2 SMNVEV (reference sequence). This CDR3 is built from 15 residues. This chain's CDR3 is CASSSEGLNTGELFF. The CDR3 nucleotides are TGTGCCAGCAGTTCGGAGGGTTTGAACACCGGGGAGCTGTTTTTT.

This clone was observed a few times. The rearrangement uses TRBV7-9 and TRBJ2-5, with 7 bases matching TRBD1. The DNA end lines up better with TRBJ2-7; the J call may be wrong. Germline CDR1 is SEHNR and CDR2 is FQNEAQ (reference sequence). The CDR3 is 16 amino acids. For the CDR3, the DNA is TGTGCCAGCAGCTCGATGGGCACAGGGGCGTCCTACGAGCAGTACTTC. Protein product: CASSSMGTGASYEQYF.

This chain connects TRBV7-9 to TRBJ1-1; 7 bases are shared with TRBD1. V gave up 5 bases and J gave up 3 bases; unmatched junction bases: 9. The CDR3 contains 15 residues. CDR1 and CDR2 from the germline V gene are SEHNR and FQNEAQ (reference sequence). CDR3 nucleotide sequence: TGTGCCAGCAGCCCACGACAGGGTCAGTACACTGAAGCTTTCTTT. Protein product: CASSPRQGQYTEAFF. The full variable domain, completed using reference TRBV7-9 and TRBJ1-1, is DTGVSQNPRHKITKRGQNVTFRCDPISEHNRLYWYRQTLGQGPEFLTYFQNEAQLEKSRLLSDRFSAERPKGSFSTLEIQRTEQGDSAMYLCASSPRQGQYTEAFFGQGTRLTVV.

J is TRBJ2-5 and V is TRBV29-1, with 16 bases that match TRBD2. CDR1 is SQVTM and CDR2 is ANQGSEA in the germline V gene. V dropped 6 bases and J dropped 5; count of bases not matched to a gene: 12. The length of the CDR3 is 17 residues. The CDR3 spells CSVHMGTSGGAGETQYF. The CDR3, as DNA: TGCAGCGTCCATATGGGGACTAGCGGGGGGGCCGGGGAGACCCAGTACTTC.

Regarding this clone: The junction departs from germline at one end; a sequencing error may be responsible. The sample carries other DNA sequences with the same CDR3. V gene TRBV7-3 combines with J gene TRBJ2-7; 8 positions agree with TRBD2. The CDR3 covers 16 residues. Germline V gene data show CDR1 as SGHTA and CDR2 as FQGTGA. For the CDR3, the DNA is TGCGCCAGCAGGTCTTTTGAGCGGGGGCACTCCTACGAGCAGTACTTC. Its protein is CASRSFERGHSYEQYF. The variable domain in full, completed from reference TRBV7-3 and TRBJ2-7, reads GAGVSQTPSNKVTEKGKYVELRCDPISGHTALYWYRQSLGQGPEFLIYFQGTGAADDSGLPNDRFFAVRPEGSVSTLKIQRTERGDSAVYLCASRSFERGHSYEQYFGPGTRLTVT.

This chain links TRBV15 with TRBJ2-7, with a weak D call TRBD2 (6 bases). The CDR3 runs to 14 residues. V dropped 5 bases and J dropped 3 bases, with 14 bases sitting between them. CDR1 and CDR2 (germline): LNHNV, YYDKDF (reference sequence). Here the CDR3 reads CATSPTSPLYEQYF. In DNA, the CDR3 is TGTGCCACCAGCCCTACTAGCCCCCTCTACGAGCAGTACTTC.

The chain employs TRBV27 and TRBJ2-7, with D possibly being TRBD1 (6 bases). V lost 5 bases, J lost 2 bases, and 13 bases lay in between. The germline gives CDR1 MNHEY, CDR2 SMNVEV (reference sequence). The length of the CDR3 is 14 residues. CDR3 coding DNA: TGTGCCAGCAGTCGTAACAGGGACCCCTACGAGCAGTACTTC. Translated, it gives CASSRNRDPYEQYF.

The J gene is TRBJ1-6, the V gene TRBV28, with D uncertain. This CDR3 is 12 amino acids long. Germline V CDR1 and CDR2: MDHEN, SYDVKM. V was pared by 2 bases and J by 12 bases, with 8 bases between. CDR3 protein: CASSLSMLPLHF. Here the CDR3 DNA reads TGTGCCAGCAGTTTAAGCATGTTACCCCTCCACTTT.

This clone was seen a handful of times. The gene calls are TRBV30 and TRBJ2-7; D may be TRBD1 (6 bases). The CDR3 runs to 13 residues. The germline V gene has CDR1 GTSNPN and CDR2 SVGIG (reference sequence). The ends were cut back, 4 bases at V and 3 bases at J, with 13 bases in the middle. CDR3 region: CAWISPRGYEQYF. The CDR3 nucleotides are TGTGCCTGGATTTCCCCCAGGGGCTACGAGCAGTACTTC. The full variable domain, rest sourced from reference TRBV30 and TRBJ2-7, is SQTIHQWPATLVQPVGSPLSLECTVEGTSNPNLYWYRQAAGRGLQLLFYSVGIGQISSEVPQNLSASRPQDRQFILSSKKLLLSDSGFYLCAWISPRGYEQYFGPGTRLTVT.

V gene TRBV19 combines with J gene TRBJ1-4; TRBD1 agrees at 10 bases. Germline loops: CDR1 LNHDA, CDR2 SQIVND (reference sequence). This CDR3 is built from 14 residues. With V trimmed by 6 bases and J by 8 bases, 6 bases remained unmatched. CDR3 nucleotide sequence: TGTGCCAGTAGGGTGCGGGACAGGGGCGAAAAACTGTTTTTT. It translates to CASRVRDRGEKLFF.

This clone was seen only a few times. This chain connects TRBV6-4 to TRBJ1-1; D possibly corresponds to TRBD1 (5 bases). V shed 2 bases and J shed 1 base, with 8 bases lying between them. CDR1 and CDR2 from the germline V gene are MRHNA and SNTAGT. CDR3 length: 14 residues. CDR3 amino acids: CASSDGGGNTEAFF. For the CDR3, the DNA is TGTGCCAGCAGTGACGGGGGGGGGAACACTGAAGCTTTCTTT.

The J gene is TRBJ1-1, the V gene TRBV28; 7 bases align to TRBD1. Germline loops: CDR1 MDHEN, CDR2 SYDVKM. The CDR3 has 15 amino acids. The ends lost 7 bases at V and 3 bases at J; junction bases unmatched: 11. The CDR3 nucleotides read TGTGCCAGCACCCCAGAGGGGGCGGGGTACACTGAAGCTTTCTTT. It translates to CASTPEGAGYTEAFF.

The chain combines TRBV2 with TRBJ2-1, with D perhaps TRBD2 (7 bases). The germline CDR1 and CDR2 sequences are SNHLY and FYNNEI. The germline V and J ends were trimmed by 3 bases and 2 bases, with 11 bases remaining between them. This CDR3 is built from 15 residues. The DNA of the CDR3 is TGTGCCAGCAGTGACGGGCGGGGGCCCTACAATGAGCAGTTCTTC. It is translated as CASSDGRGPYNEQFF. Variable domain in full (rest from reference TRBV2 and TRBJ2-1): EPEVTQTPSHQVTQMGQEVILRCVPISNHLYFYWYRQILGQKVEFLVSFYNNEISEKSEIFDDQFSVERPDGSNFTLKIRSTKLEDSAMYFCASSDGRGPYNEQFFGPGTRLTVL.

V usage is TRBV7-3 and J usage is TRBJ2-1; no definite D call. The germline gives CDR1 SGHTA, CDR2 FQGTGA. V lost 1 base and J lost 5, with 6 bases in between. This CDR3 has 13 residues. The CDR3 loop is CASSLNQDNEQFF. The CDR3 region has the DNA TGTGCCAGCAGCTTAAACCAGGACAATGAGCAGTTCTTC.

This chain links TRBV4-3 with TRBJ2-1; a weak D match, TRBD2 (6 bases). The V gene lost 4 bases and the J gene lost 5 bases, with 15 bases spanning the gap. The CDR3 consists of 15 residues. From germline, CDR1 is LGHNA and CDR2 YSLEER. The CDR3: CASSPLGLLDNEQFF. CDR3 DNA sequence: TGCGCCAGCAGCCCTTTGGGACTCTTAGACAATGAGCAGTTCTTC.

This chain links TRBV9 with TRBJ1-4; 8 positions agree with TRBD1. The germline gives CDR1 SGDLS, CDR2 YYNGEE. With 0 bases clipped from V and 8 bases from J, the junction kept 12 bases outside the gene matches. The CDR3 length is 17 residues. CDR3 amino acids: CASSVASDRGGEEKLFF. CDR3 bases: TGTGCCAGCAGCGTAGCCTCCGACAGGGGAGGAGAGGAAAAACTGTTTTTT.

The chain recombines TRBV6-1 with TRBJ1-1, with TRBD1 identical over 8 bases. Germline lookup yields CDR1 MNHNS and CDR2 SASEGT. V was clipped by 5 bases and J by 1 base; unmatched bases: 6. The CDR3 is made up of 15 amino acids. The CDR3 loop is CASSRQDRANTEAFF. The DNA of the CDR3 is TGTGCCAGCAGTCGCCAGGACAGGGCGAACACTGAAGCTTTCTTT.

V usage is TRBV5-1 and J usage is TRBJ2-3; 7 bases map to TRBD1. Per germline, CDR1 SGHRS and CDR2 YFSETQ. With V trimmed by 9 bases and J by 2 bases, 15 bases remained unmatched. CDR3 length equals 16 residues. The CDR3 reads CATRGGSGSYTDTQYF. CDR3 coding DNA: TGCGCCACGAGAGGGGGCAGCGGTTCCTACACAGATACGCAGTATTTT.

In the case of this clone: The junction departs from germline at one end; a sequencing error may be responsible. The J gene is TRBJ2-5, the V gene TRBV7-9; 7 bases fit TRBD1. This CDR3 is built from 15 residues. Looked up from germline, CDR1 is SEHNR and CDR2 is FQNEAQ (reference sequence). CDR3 in DNA: TGTTCCAGCAGCTCCCCGGGACAGCCCCAAGAGACCCAGTACTTC. Translation: CSSSSPGQPQETQYF.

This clone was counted between two and nine times. V and J are TRBV27 and TRBJ1-4; possible D gene TRBD1, 6 bases. The V and J ends lost 5 bases and 7 bases respectively, with 17 bases between them. The CDR3 contains 15 residues. The germline CDR1 and CDR2 sequences are MNHEY and SMNVEV (reference sequence). The DNA of the CDR3 is TGTGCCAGCAGTGGTCAACAGGGAATGGGTGAAAAACTGTTTTTT. As protein: CASSGQQGMGEKLFF.

The CDR3 DNA follows: TGTGCCTGGAGGGGAGCGGGGGGTACTTACGAGCAGTACTTC. Protein product: CAWRGAGGTYEQYF. J is TRBJ2-7 and V is TRBV30; 9 bases agree with TRBD2. V gave up 3 bases and J gave up 4 bases; unmatched junction bases: 7. This CDR3 is 14 amino acids long. Per the germline V gene, CDR1 is GTSNPN and CDR2 is SVGIG (reference sequence).